This entry describes one T cell receptor (beta chain). TCRdb processed the RT-PCR reads anew with MiXCR; each CDR3 protein has one entry. Seen here are more than 850,000 distinct CDR3 sequences, more than 15% observed once, and the top ten hold approximately 5.9%. This sample is part of a study of patients and donors after allogeneic stem cell transplantation. This CDR3 is built from 13 residues. Germline CDR1 and CDR2: DFQATT and SNEGSKA (reference sequence). V dropped 5 bases and J dropped 3; count of bases not matched to a gene: 4. The origin of this receptor is a human donor who was either an allogeneic HSCT recipient or a stem cell or donor lymphocyte infusion donor (not recorded which). It is not recorded whose cells these are; they may come from a transplant donor. The sample comprised blood, either unsorted or a sorted T cell fraction (not recorded which). The genes are TRBV20-1 and TRBJ2-3; 8 bases match TRBD2. In DNA form, the CDR3 reads TGCAGTGCTCACAGCGGGGGAACAGATACGCAGTATTTT. Protein sequence: CSAHSGGTDTQYF.